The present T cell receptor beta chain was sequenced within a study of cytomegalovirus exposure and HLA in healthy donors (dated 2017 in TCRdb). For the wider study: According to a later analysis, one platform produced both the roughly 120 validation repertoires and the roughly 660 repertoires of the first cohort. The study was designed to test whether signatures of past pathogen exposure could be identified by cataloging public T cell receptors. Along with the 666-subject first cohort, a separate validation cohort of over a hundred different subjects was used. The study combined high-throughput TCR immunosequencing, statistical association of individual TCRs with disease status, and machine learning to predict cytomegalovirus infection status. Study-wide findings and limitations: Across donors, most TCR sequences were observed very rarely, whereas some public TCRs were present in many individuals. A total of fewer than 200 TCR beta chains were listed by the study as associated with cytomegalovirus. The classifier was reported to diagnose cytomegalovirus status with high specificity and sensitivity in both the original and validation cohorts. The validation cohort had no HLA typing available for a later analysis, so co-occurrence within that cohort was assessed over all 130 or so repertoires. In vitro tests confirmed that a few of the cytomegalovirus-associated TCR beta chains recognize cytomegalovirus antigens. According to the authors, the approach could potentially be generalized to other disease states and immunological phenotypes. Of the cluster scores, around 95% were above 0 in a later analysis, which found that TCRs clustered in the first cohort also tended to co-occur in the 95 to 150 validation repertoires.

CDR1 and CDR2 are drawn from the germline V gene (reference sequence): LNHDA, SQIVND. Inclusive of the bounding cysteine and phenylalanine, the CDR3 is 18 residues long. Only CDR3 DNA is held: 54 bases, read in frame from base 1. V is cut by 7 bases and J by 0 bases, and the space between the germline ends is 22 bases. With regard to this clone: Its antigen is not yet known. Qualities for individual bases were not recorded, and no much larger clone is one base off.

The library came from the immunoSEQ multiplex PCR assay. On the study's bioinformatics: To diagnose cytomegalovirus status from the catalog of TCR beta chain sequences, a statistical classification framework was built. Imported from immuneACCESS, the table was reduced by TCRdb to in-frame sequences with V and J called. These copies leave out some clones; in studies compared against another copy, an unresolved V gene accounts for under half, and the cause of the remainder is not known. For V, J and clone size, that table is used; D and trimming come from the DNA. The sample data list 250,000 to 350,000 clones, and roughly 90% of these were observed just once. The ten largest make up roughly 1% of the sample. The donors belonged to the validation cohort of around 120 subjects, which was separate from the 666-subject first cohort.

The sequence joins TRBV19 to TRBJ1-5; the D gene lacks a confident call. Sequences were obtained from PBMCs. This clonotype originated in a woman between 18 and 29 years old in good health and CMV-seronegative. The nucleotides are TGTGCCAGTACTTATAGCTGGTTCAAGAGCCTTAGCAATCAGCCCCAGCATTTT. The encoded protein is CASTYSWFKSLSNQPQHF.